The 14 T cell receptor beta chains presented below share a single source sample, sequenced in a study of shared clonotypes between healthy human individuals. The data were produced by immunoSEQ multiplex PCR, yet TCRdb's version contains in-frame clones alone and is incomplete. Among around 2,100,000 clones listed, about 95% were seen once. Cells designated naive CD8 were CD45RO-negative and were positively selected for CCR7, with terminally differentiated effector memory CD45RA+ cells excluded. The specimen was naive CD8+ T cells sorted from blood. Receptors were obtained from a man younger than 30 in good health.

This clone has a single count. V is TRBV6-5 and J is TRBJ1-1, with no clear D. CDR1 and CDR2 (germline): MNHEY, SVGAGI. The ends were cut back, 2 bases at V and 10 bases at J, with 8 bases in the middle. This CDR3 is 11 amino acids long. CDR3 sequence (DNA): TGTGCCAGCAGTTACGACCACCGAGCTTTCTTT. This encodes CASSYDHRAFF.

The V gene is TRBV13, the J gene TRBJ2-7, with 8 bases that match TRBD1. Germline trimming cut 4 bases from V and 1 base from J; bases unmatched to any gene: 9. Looked up from germline, CDR1 is PRHDT and CDR2 is FYEKMQ (reference sequence). CDR3 length equals 16 residues. CDR3 amino acids: CASSSAGGARSYEQYF. The CDR3 bases are TGTGCCAGCAGCTCCGCAGGGGGCGCTCGATCCTACGAGCAGTACTTC.

This chain connects TRBV4-1 to TRBJ2-2; D might be TRBD1 (5 bases). The V gene lost 11 bases and the J gene lost 6 bases, with 19 bases spanning the gap. The V gene's germline CDR1 is MGHRA and CDR2 YSYEKL. This CDR3 contains 14 residues. CDR3 amino acids: CACSDNILPGELFF. CDR3 sequence (DNA): TGCGCCTGCTCGGACAATATTCTCCCCGGGGAGCTGTTTTTT.

The genes are TRBV28 and TRBJ1-1; unclear D gene. The germline V gene encodes CDR1 MDHEN and CDR2 SYDVKM. This CDR3 has 14 residues. The germline V and J ends were trimmed by 5 bases and 0 bases, with 10 bases remaining between them. The chain's CDR3 is CASSTTAMNTEAFF. CDR3 in DNA: TGTGCCAGCAGTACCACAGCCATGAACACTGAAGCTTTCTTT.

The chain joins TRBV10-1 to TRBJ2-7; TRBD2 matches at 8 bases. The ends lost 0 bases at V and 4 bases at J; junction bases unmatched: 8. The CDR3 extends over 16 amino acids. Looked up from germline, CDR1 is WNHNN and CDR2 is SYGVQD (reference sequence). CDR3: CASSESRSPSGYEQYF. Written as DNA, the CDR3 is TGCGCCAGCAGTGAGTCCCGATCGCCTAGCGGGTACGAGCAGTACTTC.

The V and J genes are TRBV25-1 and TRBJ2-5, with 11 bases that match TRBD2. This CDR3 contains 15 residues. Germline loops: CDR1 MGHDK, CDR2 SYGVNS. V was clipped by 3 bases and J by 3 bases; unmatched bases: 3. The CDR3 here is CASSDPGLAEETQYF. The CDR3 nucleotides read TGTGCCAGCAGTGATCCGGGACTAGCGGAAGAGACCCAGTACTTC. The full variable domain, its missing parts supplied by reference TRBV25-1 and TRBJ2-5, is EADIYQTPRYLVIGTGKKITLECSQTMGHDKMYWYQQDPGMELHLIHYSYGVNSTEKGDLSSESTVSRIRTEHFPLTLESARPSHTSQYLCASSDPGLAEETQYFGPGTRLLVL.

This clone has a single count. This chain uses TRBV29-1 with TRBJ2-1, with D possibly TRBD2 on 5 matching bases. V was pared by 3 bases and J by 7 bases, with 7 bases between. CDR3 length: 11 residues. Germline V gives CDR1 SQVTM, CDR2 ANQGSEA. CDR3 sequence reads: CSVETINEQFF. The CDR3 coding sequence is TGCAGCGTTGAGACTATAAATGAGCAGTTCTTC.

Concerning this clone itself: The identical CDR3 is also encoded by other nucleotide sequences in the sample. The CDR3 loop reads CASSPGLPYEQYF. CDR3 nucleotide sequence: TGTGCCAGCAGCCCCGGGTTGCCCTACGAGCAGTACTTC. The V and J genes are TRBV6-1 and TRBJ2-7; no definite D call. Trimming shortened V by 6 bases and J by 2 bases, and 11 bases separated the two germline ends. This CDR3 spans 13 amino acids. Germline CDR1 is MNHNS and CDR2 is SASEGT.

The chain joins TRBV4-3 to TRBJ2-7; D is undetermined. Trimming took 1 base from V and 0 from J, leaving 7 bases between them. This CDR3 has 14 residues. Germline CDR1 is LGHNA and CDR2 is YSLEER. This CDR3 reads CASSQGFVSYEQYF. The CDR3, as DNA: TGCGCCAGCAGCCAAGGGTTCGTCTCCTACGAGCAGTACTTC.

Points on this clone: The identical CDR3 is also encoded by other nucleotide sequences in the sample. The CDR3 loop reads CASSYTGAYEQYF. The CDR3 bases are TGTGCCAGCAGTTACACCGGGGCCTACGAGCAGTACTTC. The gene calls are TRBV6-5 and TRBJ2-7; D is perhaps TRBD2 (5 bases). The CDR3 totals 13 residues. The germline CDR1 and CDR2 sequences are MNHEY and SVGAGI. Trimming took off 2 bases at V and 2 bases at J, with 7 bases between the two ends.

The CDR3 here is CASRQGLGANVLTF. DNA for the CDR3: TGTGCCAGCAGGCAGGGGCTTGGGGCCAACGTCCTGACTTTC. The chain employs TRBV6-1 and TRBJ2-6; D might be TRBD1 (6 bases). V was pared by 6 bases and J by 3 bases, with 9 bases between. The CDR3 consists of 14 residues. Germline V gene data show CDR1 as MNHNS and CDR2 as SASEGT.

DNA for the CDR3: TGTGCCAGCAGAGGGACGGAACAAGAGACCCAGTACTTC. It specifies CASRGTEQETQYF. The chain links TRBV28 to TRBJ2-5; D tentatively fits TRBD1 or TRBD2 (5 bases each). Germline lookup yields CDR1 MDHEN and CDR2 SYDVKM. The CDR3 spans 13 residues. V dropped 6 bases and J dropped 2 bases, with 10 bases sitting between them. The full variable domain, rest sourced from reference TRBV28 and TRBJ2-5, is DVKVTQSSRYLVKRTGEKVFLECVQDMDHENMFWYRQDPGLGLRLIYFSYDVKMKEKGDIPEGYSVSREKKERFSLILESASTNQTSMYLCASRGTEQETQYFGPGTRLLVL.

This chain joins TRBV30 and TRBJ1-1; D is uncertain. The CDR3 runs 14 residues. The V end lost 0 bases, the J end lost 4 bases, and 12 bases lay between the germline ends. Germline V gene data show CDR1 as GTSNPN and CDR2 as SVGIG (reference sequence). The CDR3 spells CAWSVPAGSTEAFF. The CDR3 nucleotides read TGTGCCTGGAGTGTACCGGCGGGGTCCACTGAAGCTTTCTTT.

The chain employs TRBV30 and TRBJ2-3, with 8 bases identical to TRBD2. The V and J ends lost 1 base and 2 bases, in that order; junction bases with no gene match: 5. From germline, CDR1 is GTSNPN and CDR2 SVGIG (reference sequence). This CDR3 is built from 15 residues. CDR3 sequence (DNA): TGTGCCTGGAGTGAAGCGGGAGACAACACAGATACGCAGTATTTT. It is translated as CAWSEAGDNTDTQYF.